The 9 T cell receptor beta chains in this list originate from one sample, sequenced in a study of shared clonotypes between healthy human individuals. Data came from immunoSEQ multiplex PCR; TCRdb stores just in-frame clones and leaves some out. The sample includes some 2,500,000 clones, over 85% of them seen just once. Sequenced: naive CD4+ T cells from PBMCs. Subset reported: CD45RA+ positively selected. The receptors were sampled from a man aged 18 to 29 in good health. Some clones in this sample may be carry-over from other donors' samples.

This chain uses TRBV11-2 with TRBJ2-3, with 13 positions matching TRBD2. The CDR3 has 15 amino acids. J lost 4 bases, V lost 3 bases, and 1 base had no gene match. Germline CDR1 reads SGHAT; CDR2 reads FQNNGV. The CDR3 loop is CASSLGLAGPDTQYF. The CDR3 DNA follows: TGTGCCAGCAGCTTGGGACTAGCGGGACCAGATACGCAGTATTTT.

This chain joins TRBV5-8 and TRBJ2-3; perhaps TRBD1 as D (5 bases). Germline V lookup: CDR1 SGHTS, CDR2 YDEGEE. Trimming cost V 3 bases and J 0 bases, with 14 bases left between them. The CDR3 contains 16 residues. The CDR3 region is CASSSHRSASTDTQYF. The CDR3 DNA reads TGTGCCAGCAGCTCCCACAGGTCGGCTAGCACAGATACGCAGTATTTT.

The chain uses TRBV28 and TRBJ1-1, with no clear D. There are 13 residues in the CDR3. Per germline, CDR1 MDHEN and CDR2 SYDVKM. Between the trimmed V and J ends, which lost 0 bases and 3 bases, there was a span of 5 bases. The CDR3 spells CASSLWRDTEAFF. The CDR3 coding sequence is TGTGCCAGCAGTTTATGGAGGGACACTGAAGCTTTCTTT. The entire variable domain, with the rest obtained from reference TRBV28 and TRBJ1-1, is as follows: DVKVTQSSRYLVKRTGEKVFLECVQDMDHENMFWYRQDPGLGLRLIYFSYDVKMKEKGDIPEGYSVSREKKERFSLILESASTNQTSMYLCASSLWRDTEAFFGQGTRLTVV.

V gene TRBV12-5 combines with J gene TRBJ2-3; TRBD1 might be the D (5 bases). This CDR3 spans 14 amino acids. The V end was cut by 5 bases, the J end by 0 bases, with 9 bases between. The V gene's germline CDR1 is LGHNT and CDR2 FRNRAP. The CDR3 loop reads CASGPSGSTDTQYF. The CDR3 DNA reads TGTGCTAGTGGTCCCTCAGGGAGCACAGATACGCAGTATTTT.

About this clone: The same CDR3 arises from other DNA sequences in this sample as well. CDR3 sequence reads: CASSSYGYTF. The CDR3 DNA follows: TGTGCCAGCAGCTCCTATGGCTACACCTTC. The chain employs TRBV28 and TRBJ1-2; D call uncertain. Looked up from germline, CDR1 is MDHEN and CDR2 is SYDVKM. V was shortened by 6 bases and J by 4 bases, with 3 bases between the two germline ends. The CDR3 covers 10 residues.

The rearrangement joins TRBV27 to TRBJ1-4; 9 positions agree with TRBD1. The ends lost 7 bases at V and 7 bases at J; junction bases unmatched: 10. Germline-derived CDR1 and CDR2 are MNHEY and SMNVEV (reference sequence). The CDR3 has 15 residues. CDR3 sequence: CASTSRGQGGEKLFF. The DNA of the CDR3 is TGTGCCAGCACGAGCCGGGGACAGGGTGGTGAAAAACTGTTTTTT.

The V gene is TRBV28, the J gene TRBJ1-5; possible D gene TRBD1, 5 bases. V lost 6 bases and J 4 bases, leaving 13 bases between the germline ends. Germline assignment: CDR1 MDHEN and CDR2 SYDVKM. CDR3 length: 14 residues. The chain's CDR3 is CASSLVRVNQPQHF. In DNA, the CDR3 is TGTGCCAGCAGCCTGGTCAGGGTGAATCAGCCCCAGCATTTT.

The chain combines TRBV10-3 with TRBJ2-1; 11 positions agree with TRBD2. The CDR3 loop spans 16 amino acids. The germline CDR1 and CDR2 sequences are ENHRY and SYGVKD. Unmatched junction bases numbered 4, after V lost 4 bases and J lost 2 bases. As DNA, the CDR3 is TGTGCCATCAGTGGGTTAGCGGGAGGGACCTACAATGAGCAGTTCTTC. Its translation: CAISGLAGGTYNEQFF.

V and J are TRBV11-2 and TRBJ1-2; TRBD1 is a possible D gene (5 bases). The length of the CDR3 is 17 residues. From germline, CDR1 is SGHAT and CDR2 FQNNGV. The V end lost 3 bases, the J end lost 1 base, and 18 bases lay between the germline ends. The CDR3, as DNA: TGTGCCAGCAGCTTTCCACCCGGGACGGCCTTTAACTATGGCTACACCTTC. As protein: CASSFPPGTAFNYGYTF.